Here is one T cell receptor beta chain with its context. As yet, its antigen is unknown. The germline V gene has CDR1 SGDLS and CDR2 YYNGEE. J gave up 2 bases and V 4 bases, and 8 bases lay outside the gene matches. The CDR3 has 16 amino acids. Total RNA, at least 5 micrograms per sample, was extracted from PBMCs. PCR was performed a second time for about 7 to 11 cycles using a sample-barcoded 5' primer and a J-beta primer mix. TCRdb passed the 5' RACE reads through MiXCR, listing each CDR3 protein once. The sample gives about 620,000 distinct CDR3 sequences, more than 20% of which show up once; roughly 3.4% is in the top ten. These data belong to a study of blood T cells in healthy people across ages. General study findings and limits: Estimates based on one million T cells were treated as lower bounds.

The chain combines TRBV9 with TRBJ2-3, with 9 bases aligning to TRBD2. This TCR was recovered from a man in his 70s in good health. The sequencing input was blood. DNA of the CDR3: TGTGCCAGCAGCCCCGGGACTAGCCGATTCACAGATACGCAGTATTTT. As protein: CASSPGTSRFTDTQYF. The complete variable domain, with remaining parts taken from reference TRBV9 and TRBJ2-3, reads DSGVTQTPKHLITATGQRVTLRCSPRSGDLSVYWYQQSLDQGLQFLIQYYNGEERAKGNILERFSAQQFPDLHSELNLSSLELGDSALYFCASSPGTSRFTDTQYFGPGTRLTVL.